The source of this TCR beta chain is a study of blood T cell repertoires in COVID-19. The method was immunoSEQ multiplex PCR; TCRdb's version includes in-frame clones alone and lacks a portion of them. This sample has about 53,000 clones, with about 86% found just once. From germline, CDR1 is SGDLS and CDR2 YYNGEE. V was pared by 2 bases and J by 8 bases, with 22 bases between. The CDR3 runs 16 residues. Material: peripheral blood. This clonotype was obtained from a man between 65 and 85 years old with active COVID-19. The genes are TRBV9 and TRBJ1-2; possibly TRBD1 for D (6 bases). CDR3 bases: TGTGCCAGCAGCGTCGAAGGGTGGGCAGGGGTGGAGGGCTACACCTTC. It codes for CASSVEGWAGVEGYTF.